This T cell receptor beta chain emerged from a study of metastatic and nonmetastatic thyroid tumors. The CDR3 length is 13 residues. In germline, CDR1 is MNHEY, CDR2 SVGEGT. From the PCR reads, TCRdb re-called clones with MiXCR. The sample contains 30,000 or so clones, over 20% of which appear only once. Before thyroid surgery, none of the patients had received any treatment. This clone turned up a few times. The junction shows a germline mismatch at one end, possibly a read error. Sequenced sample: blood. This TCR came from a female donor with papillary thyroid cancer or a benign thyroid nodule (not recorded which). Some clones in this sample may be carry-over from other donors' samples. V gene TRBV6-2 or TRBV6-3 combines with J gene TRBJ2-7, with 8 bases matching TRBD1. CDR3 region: CPSSDRGLVEQYF. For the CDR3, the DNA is TGTCCCAGCAGTGACAGGGGATTGGTCGAGCAGTACTTC.